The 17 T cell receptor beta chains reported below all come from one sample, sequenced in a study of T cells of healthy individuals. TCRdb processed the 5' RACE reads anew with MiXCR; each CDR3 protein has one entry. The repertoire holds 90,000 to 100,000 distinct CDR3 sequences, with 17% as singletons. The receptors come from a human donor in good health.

The chain's CDR3 is CASSPRTGAPSTGELFF. The CDR3 DNA is TGCGCCAGCAGCCCTAGAACCGGGGCCCCATCCACCGGGGAGCTGTTTTTT. The J gene is TRBJ2-2, the V gene TRBV5-1, with D tentatively TRBD1 or TRBD2 (5 bases each). CDR3 length: 17 residues. Trimming stripped 4 bases from V and 4 bases from J, with 20 bases between. Germline V gene lookup returns CDR1 SGHRS and CDR2 YFSETQ.

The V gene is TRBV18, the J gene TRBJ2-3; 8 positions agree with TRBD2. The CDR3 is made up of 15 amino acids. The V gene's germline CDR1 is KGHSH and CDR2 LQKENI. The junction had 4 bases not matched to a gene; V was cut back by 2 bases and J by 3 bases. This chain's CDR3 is CASSPAGGRTDTQYF. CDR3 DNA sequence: TGTGCCAGCTCACCAGCGGGAGGAAGGACAGATACGCAGTATTTT.

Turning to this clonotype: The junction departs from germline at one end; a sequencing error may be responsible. The CDR3 region has the DNA TGCGCCAGCAGCTTGCAGGGGATGAACACTGAAGCTTCCTTT. It specifies CASSLQGMNTEASF. V usage is TRBV5-1 and J usage is TRBJ1-1; a weak D match, TRBD1 (6 bases). The CDR3 covers 14 residues. Germline CDR1 and CDR2: SGHRS and YFSETQ.

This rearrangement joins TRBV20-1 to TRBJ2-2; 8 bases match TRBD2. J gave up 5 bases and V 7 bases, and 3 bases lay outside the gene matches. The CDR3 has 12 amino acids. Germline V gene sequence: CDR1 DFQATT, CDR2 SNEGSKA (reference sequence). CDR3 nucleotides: TGCAGTGGACTAGCGTATACCGGGGAGCTGTTTTTT. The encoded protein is CSGLAYTGELFF.

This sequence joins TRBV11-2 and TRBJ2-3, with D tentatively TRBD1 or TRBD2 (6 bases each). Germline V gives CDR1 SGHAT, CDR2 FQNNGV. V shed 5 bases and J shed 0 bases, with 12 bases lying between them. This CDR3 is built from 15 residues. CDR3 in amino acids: CASSEEGGSTDTQYF. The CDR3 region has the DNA TGTGCCAGCAGCGAAGAGGGGGGTAGCACAGATACGCAGTATTTT.

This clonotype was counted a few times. CDR3 coding DNA: TGTGCCAGCAGCCTGGGACCCACTTCGGATGAAAAACTGTTTTTT. This sequence encodes CASSLGPTSDEKLFF. The rearrangement uses TRBV7-9 and TRBJ1-4; D may be TRBD1 (5 bases). Trimming removed 5 bases at V and 6 bases at J, with 16 bases between. This CDR3 contains 15 residues. Looked up from germline, CDR1 is SEHNR and CDR2 is FQNEAQ (reference sequence).

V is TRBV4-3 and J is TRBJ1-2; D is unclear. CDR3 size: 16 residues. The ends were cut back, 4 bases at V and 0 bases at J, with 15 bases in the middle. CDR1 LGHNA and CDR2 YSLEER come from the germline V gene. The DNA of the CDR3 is TGCGCCAGCAGCCCCCTTGAGGGTCTGGCTAACTATGGCTACACCTTC. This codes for CASSPLEGLANYGYTF.

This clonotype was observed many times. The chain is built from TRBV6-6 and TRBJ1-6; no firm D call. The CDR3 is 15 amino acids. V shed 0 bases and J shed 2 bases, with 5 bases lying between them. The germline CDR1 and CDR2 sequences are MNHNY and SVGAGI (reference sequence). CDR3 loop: CASSYSRPYNSPLHF. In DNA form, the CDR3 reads TGTGCCAGCAGTTACTCGAGGCCCTATAATTCACCCCTCCACTTT.

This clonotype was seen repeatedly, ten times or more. The DNA of the CDR3 is TGCGCCAGCAGCCAAGAACGGAGAGAGACCCAGTACTTC. Amino acids: CASSQERRETQYF. The rearrangement uses TRBV4-3 and TRBJ2-5; D unclear. The CDR3 covers 13 residues. CDR1 LGHNA and CDR2 YSLEER come from the germline V gene. The ends were cut back, 0 bases at V and 4 bases at J, with 6 bases in the middle.

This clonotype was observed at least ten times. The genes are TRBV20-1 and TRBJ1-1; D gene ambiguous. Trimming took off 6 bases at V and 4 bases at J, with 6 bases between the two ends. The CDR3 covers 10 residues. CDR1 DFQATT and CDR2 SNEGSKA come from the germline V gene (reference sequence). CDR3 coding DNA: TGCAGTGCCCGGCTCACTGAAGCTTTCTTT. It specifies CSARLTEAFF.

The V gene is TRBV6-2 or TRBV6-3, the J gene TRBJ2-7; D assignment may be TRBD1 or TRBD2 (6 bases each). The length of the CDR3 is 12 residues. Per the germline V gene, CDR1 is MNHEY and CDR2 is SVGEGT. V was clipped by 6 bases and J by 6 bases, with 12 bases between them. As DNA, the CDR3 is TGTGCCAGCAGCCGCAGGGGAGGCGAGCAGTACTTC. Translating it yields CASSRRGGEQYF.

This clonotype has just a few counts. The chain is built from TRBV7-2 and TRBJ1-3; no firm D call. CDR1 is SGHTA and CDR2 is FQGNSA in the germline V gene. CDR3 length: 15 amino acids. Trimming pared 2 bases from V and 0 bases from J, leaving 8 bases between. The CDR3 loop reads CASSLSGLSGNTIYF. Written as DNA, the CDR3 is TGTGCCAGCAGCTTATCTGGACTCTCTGGAAACACCATATATTTT.

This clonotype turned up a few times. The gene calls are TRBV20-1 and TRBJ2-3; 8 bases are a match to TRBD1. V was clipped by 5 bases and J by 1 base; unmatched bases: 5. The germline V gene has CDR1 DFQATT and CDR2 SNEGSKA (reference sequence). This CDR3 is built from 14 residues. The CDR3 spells CSAASGGGTDTQYF. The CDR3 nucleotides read TGCAGTGCTGCCTCAGGGGGCGGCACAGATACGCAGTATTTT.

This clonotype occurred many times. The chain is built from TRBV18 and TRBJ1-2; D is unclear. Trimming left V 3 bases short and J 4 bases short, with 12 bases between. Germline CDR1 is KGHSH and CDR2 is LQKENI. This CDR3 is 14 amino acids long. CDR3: CASSPERQLYGYTF. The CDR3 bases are TGTGCCAGCTCACCGGAACGCCAGCTCTATGGCTACACCTTC. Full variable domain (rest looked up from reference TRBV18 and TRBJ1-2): NAGVMQNPRHLVRRRGQEARLRCSPMKGHSHVYWYRQLPEEGLKFMVYLQKENIIDESGMPKERFSAEFPKEGPSILRIQQVVRGDSAAYFCASSPERQLYGYTFGSGTRLTVV.

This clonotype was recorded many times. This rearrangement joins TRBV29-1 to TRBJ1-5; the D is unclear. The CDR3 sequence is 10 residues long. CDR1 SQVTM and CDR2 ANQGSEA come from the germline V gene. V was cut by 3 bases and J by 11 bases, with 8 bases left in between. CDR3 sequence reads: CSVDDGSQHF. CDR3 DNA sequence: TGCAGCGTTGATGACGGTTCCCAGCATTTT.

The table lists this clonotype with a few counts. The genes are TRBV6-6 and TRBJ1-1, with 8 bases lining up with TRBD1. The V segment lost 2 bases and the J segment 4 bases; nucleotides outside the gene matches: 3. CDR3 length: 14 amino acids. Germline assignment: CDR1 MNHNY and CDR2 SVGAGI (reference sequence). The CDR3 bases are TGTGCCAGCAGTTACACCGGACAGGGCACTGAAGCTTTCTTT. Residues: CASSYTGQGTEAFF.

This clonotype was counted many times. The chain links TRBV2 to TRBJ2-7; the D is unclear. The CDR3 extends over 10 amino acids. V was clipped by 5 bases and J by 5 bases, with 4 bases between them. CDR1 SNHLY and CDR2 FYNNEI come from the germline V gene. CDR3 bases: TGTGCCAGCAGTTGGGACGAGCAGTACTTC. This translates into CASSWDEQYF.